Following are 8 T cell receptor beta chains from one sample sequenced in a study of OX40 agonist ivuxolimab in advanced cancers. Clones were read by immunoSEQ multiplex PCR, and TCRdb kept only the in-frame ones, dropping some. The sample holds over 60,000 clones, around 89% seen once. The sequences come from CD4+ or CD8+ T cells sorted from blood, collected in a trial of the OX40 agonist ivuxolimab. These receptors came from an adult with an advanced solid tumor such as melanoma, head and neck, liver or kidney cancer.

This rearrangement joins TRBV25-1 to TRBJ2-5; 7 bases agree with TRBD1. J was trimmed by 4 bases and V by 5 bases; bases with no gene match: 4. CDR3 length equals 13 residues. CDR1 and CDR2 (germline): MGHDK, SYGVNS. CDR3 region: CASSRRTGETQYF. The CDR3, as DNA: TGTGCCAGCAGTAGAAGGACAGGAGAGACCCAGTACTTC.

This CDR3 reads CASSQGRGPPHEQYF. CDR3 coding DNA: TGTGCCAGCAGCCAGGGCAGGGGACCCCCCCACGAGCAGTACTTC. The chain joins TRBV7-9 to TRBJ2-7, with D possibly matching TRBD1 (6 bases). Trimming took 5 bases from V and 5 from J, leaving 19 bases between them. From germline, CDR1 is SEHNR and CDR2 FQNEAQ (reference sequence). This CDR3 has 15 residues.

The gene calls are TRBV28 and TRBJ2-1, with 9 positions matching TRBD1. The germline gives CDR1 MDHEN, CDR2 SYDVKM. V dropped 5 bases and J dropped 7; count of bases not matched to a gene: 15. CDR3 length equals 17 residues. The CDR3 protein is CASSPNSPGQGWNEQFF. The CDR3 region has the DNA TGTGCCAGCAGTCCTAATTCCCCGGGACAGGGATGGAATGAGCAGTTCTTC. Looking up the rest from reference TRBV28 and TRBJ2-1 gives the full variable domain: DVKVTQSSRYLVKRTGEKVFLECVQDMDHENMFWYRQDPGLGLRLIYFSYDVKMKEKGDIPEGYSVSREKKERFSLILESASTNQTSMYLCASSPNSPGQGWNEQFFGPGTRLTVL.

V usage is TRBV18 and J usage is TRBJ2-1, with D unclear. Germline lookup yields CDR1 KGHSH and CDR2 LQKENI. The V gene lost 2 bases and the J gene lost 2 bases, with 10 bases spanning the gap. The CDR3 loop spans 15 amino acids. The CDR3 DNA is TGTGCCAGCTCACCAGGTCAGGATACCTACAATGAGCAGTTCTTC. It encodes CASSPGQDTYNEQFF.

The rearrangement links TRBV7-3 to TRBJ2-2, with D tentatively TRBD1 (5 bases). Deletions cut 6 bases from V and 3 bases from J, with 11 bases between. This CDR3 is 14 amino acids long. Germline CDR1 and CDR2: SGHTA and FQGTGA. CDR3 in amino acids: CASRRQPDTGELFF. The CDR3 nucleotides are TGTGCCAGCAGGCGACAGCCGGACACCGGGGAGCTGTTTTTT. Full variable domain (remainder filled in from reference TRBV7-3 and TRBJ2-2): GAGVSQTPSNKVTEKGKYVELRCDPISGHTALYWYRQSLGQGPEFLIYFQGTGAADDSGLPNDRFFAVRPEGSVSTLKIQRTERGDSAVYLCASRRQPDTGELFFGEGSRLTVL.

The J gene is TRBJ1-2, the V gene TRBV19, with D perhaps matching TRBD1 (5 bases). CDR1 is LNHDA and CDR2 is SQIVND in the germline V gene (reference sequence). The CDR3 loop spans 15 amino acids. Trimming removed 1 base from V and 3 bases from J, with 12 bases in between. CDR3 sequence: CASSIAGNGDYGYTF. The CDR3, as DNA: TGTGCCAGTAGTATAGCAGGGAACGGGGACTATGGCTACACCTTC.

CDR3 in amino acids: CATSSGSTDTQYF. The DNA for the CDR3 is TGCGCCACCTCTAGCGGTAGCACAGATACGCAGTATTTT. The chain links TRBV5-1 to TRBJ2-3, with TRBD2 matching 7 bases. The J segment lost 0 bases and the V segment lost 9 bases, leaving 4 bases of the junction unmatched. The CDR3 spans 13 residues. Per the germline V gene, CDR1 is SGHRS and CDR2 is YFSETQ.

This clone was seen just once. The J gene is TRBJ2-5, the V gene TRBV5-4; 7 bases are a match to TRBD1. V gave up 4 bases and J gave up 0 bases; unmatched junction bases: 9. The CDR3 consists of 16 residues. The germline CDR1 and CDR2 sequences are SGHNT and YYREEE (reference sequence). The CDR3 sequence is CASSVRDSLYQETQYF. Here the CDR3 DNA reads TGTGCCAGCAGCGTTAGGGACAGCCTGTACCAAGAGACCCAGTACTTC.